One T cell receptor beta chain is described in this entry. This entry comes from a study of blood T cell repertoires in COVID-19. Study-level background: Acute and convalescent COVID-19 specimens originated in the United States, Italy and Spain. Sources were T cells, B-cell-depleted T cells, or PBMCs; the material itself was cDNA or gDNA.

The germline CDR1 and CDR2 sequences are SGHAT and FQNNGV. This CDR3 contains 12 residues. V lost 7 bases to trimming and J lost 4 bases, with 8 bases between them. Authors' methods: Reference gene primer amplification gave estimated nucleated cell counts. TCRdb keeps only in-frame clones here, not all; method: immunoSEQ multiplex PCR. V and J calls and clone size follow that table, whereas D and trimming were derived from the DNA. The table records roughly 230,000 clones, approximately 89% of them present only once. The sequenced sample consisted of PBMCs or T cells enriched from blood (not recorded which). The genes are TRBV11-2 and TRBJ1-3; D not certain. This clonotype was sampled from a woman in her 30s with acute COVID-19. CDR3 region: CASTTEGNTIYF. The CDR3 DNA is TGTGCCAGCACAACGGAGGGAAACACCATATATTTT.